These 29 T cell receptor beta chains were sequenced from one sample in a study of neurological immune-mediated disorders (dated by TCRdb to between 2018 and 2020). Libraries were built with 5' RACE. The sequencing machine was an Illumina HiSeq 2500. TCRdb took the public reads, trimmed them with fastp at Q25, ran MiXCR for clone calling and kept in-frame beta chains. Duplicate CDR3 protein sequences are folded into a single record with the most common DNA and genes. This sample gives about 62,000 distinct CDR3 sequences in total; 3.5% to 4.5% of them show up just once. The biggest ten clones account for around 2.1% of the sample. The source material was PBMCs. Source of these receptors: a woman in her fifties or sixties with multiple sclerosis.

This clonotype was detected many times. The CDR3 DNA follows: TGTGCCAGCAGCTCCCTGGGGGGGTTTGACAATGAGCAGTTCTTC. It codes for CASSSLGGFDNEQFF. This chain links TRBV11-3 with TRBJ2-1; 7 positions match TRBD2. Germline-derived CDR1 and CDR2 are SGHNT and YENEEA. Trimming took 4 bases from V and 5 from J; bases not matched to a gene: 8. The CDR3 consists of 15 residues.

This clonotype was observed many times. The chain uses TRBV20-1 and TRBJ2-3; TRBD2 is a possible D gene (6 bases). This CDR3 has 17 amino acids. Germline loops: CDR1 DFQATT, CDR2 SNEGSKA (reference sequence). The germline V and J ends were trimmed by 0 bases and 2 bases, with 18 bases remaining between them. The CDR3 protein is CSARDFPRREVTDTQYF. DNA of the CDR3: TGCAGTGCTAGAGATTTCCCCAGGCGGGAAGTCACAGATACGCAGTATTTT.

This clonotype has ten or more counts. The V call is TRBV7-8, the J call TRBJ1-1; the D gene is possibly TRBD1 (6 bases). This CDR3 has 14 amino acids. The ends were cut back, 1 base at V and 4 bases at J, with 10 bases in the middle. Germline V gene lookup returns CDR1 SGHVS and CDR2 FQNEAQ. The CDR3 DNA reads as TGTGCCAGCAGCTTAGTAGGGGGAATCACTGAAGCTTTCTTT. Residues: CASSLVGGITEAFF. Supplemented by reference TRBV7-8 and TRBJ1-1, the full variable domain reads GAGVSQSPRYKVAKRGQDVALRCDPISGHVSLFWYQQALGQGPEFLTYFQNEAQLDKSGLPSDRFFAERPEGSVSTLKIQRTQQEDSAVYLCASSLVGGITEAFFGQGTRLTVV.

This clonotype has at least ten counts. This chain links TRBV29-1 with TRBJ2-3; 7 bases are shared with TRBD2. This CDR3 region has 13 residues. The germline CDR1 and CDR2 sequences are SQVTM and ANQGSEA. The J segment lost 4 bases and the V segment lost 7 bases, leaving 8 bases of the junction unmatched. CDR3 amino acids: CSAVSGIADTQYF. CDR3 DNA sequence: TGCAGCGCGGTCAGCGGGATCGCAGATACGCAGTATTTT.

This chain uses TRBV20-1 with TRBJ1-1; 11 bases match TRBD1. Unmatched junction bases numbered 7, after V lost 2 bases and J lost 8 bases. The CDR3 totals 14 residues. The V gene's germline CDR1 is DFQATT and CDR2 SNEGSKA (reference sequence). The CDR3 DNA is TGCAGTGCTAGATCGGGACAGGGGGTAACAGAAGCTTTCTTT. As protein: CSARSGQGVTEAFF.

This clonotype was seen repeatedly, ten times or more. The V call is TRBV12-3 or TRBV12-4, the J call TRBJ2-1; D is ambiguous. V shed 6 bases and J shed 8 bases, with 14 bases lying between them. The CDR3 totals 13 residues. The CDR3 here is CASSLTEVHEQFF. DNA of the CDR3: TGTGCCAGCAGCCTTACTGAGGTCCATGAGCAGTTCTTC.

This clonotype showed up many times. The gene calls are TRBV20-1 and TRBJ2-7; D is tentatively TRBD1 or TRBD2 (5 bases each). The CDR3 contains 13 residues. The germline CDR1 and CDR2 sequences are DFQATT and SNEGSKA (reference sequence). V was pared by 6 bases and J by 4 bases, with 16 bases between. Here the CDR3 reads CSALGAQEYEQYF. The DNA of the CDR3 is TGCAGTGCACTAGGGGCCCAGGAGTACGAGCAGTACTTC.

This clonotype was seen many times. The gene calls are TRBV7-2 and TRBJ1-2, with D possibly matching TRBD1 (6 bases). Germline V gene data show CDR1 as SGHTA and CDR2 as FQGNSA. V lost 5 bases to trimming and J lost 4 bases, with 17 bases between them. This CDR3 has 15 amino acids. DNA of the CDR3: TGTGCCAGCAGCCCCCTATTCGGGGGCGCCTATGGCTACACCTTC. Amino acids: CASSPLFGGAYGYTF.

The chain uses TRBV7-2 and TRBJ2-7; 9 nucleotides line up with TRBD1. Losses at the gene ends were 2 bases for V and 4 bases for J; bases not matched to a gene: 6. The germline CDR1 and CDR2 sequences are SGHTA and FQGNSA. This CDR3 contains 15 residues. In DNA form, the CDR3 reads TGTGCCAGCAGCTTACCACCGGGACAGGGTTACGAGCAGTACTTC. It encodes CASSLPPGQGYEQYF.

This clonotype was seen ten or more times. As DNA, the CDR3 is TGCGCCAGCAGCCAAGAGTTAGCCAAAAACATTCAGTACTTC. Its translation is CASSQELAKNIQYF. The chain employs TRBV4-3 and TRBJ2-4; no definite D call. The CDR3 spans 14 residues. Germline CDR1 is LGHNA and CDR2 is YSLEER. V was trimmed by 0 bases and J by 0 bases, leaving 3 bases between them.

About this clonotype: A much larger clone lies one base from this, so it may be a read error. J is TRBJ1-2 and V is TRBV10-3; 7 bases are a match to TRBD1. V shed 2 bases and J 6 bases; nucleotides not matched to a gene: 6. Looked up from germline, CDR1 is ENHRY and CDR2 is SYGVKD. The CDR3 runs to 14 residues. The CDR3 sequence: CAISEPIQGNGYTF. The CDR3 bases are TGTGCCATCAGTGAGCCAATACAGGGGAATGGCTACACCTTC.

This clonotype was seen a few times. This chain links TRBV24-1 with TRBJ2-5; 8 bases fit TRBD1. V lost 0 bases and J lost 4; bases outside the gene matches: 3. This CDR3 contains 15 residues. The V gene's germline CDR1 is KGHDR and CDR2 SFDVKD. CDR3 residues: CATSDLSGGGETQYF. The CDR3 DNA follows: TGTGCCACCAGTGATTTGTCAGGGGGCGGAGAGACCCAGTACTTC.

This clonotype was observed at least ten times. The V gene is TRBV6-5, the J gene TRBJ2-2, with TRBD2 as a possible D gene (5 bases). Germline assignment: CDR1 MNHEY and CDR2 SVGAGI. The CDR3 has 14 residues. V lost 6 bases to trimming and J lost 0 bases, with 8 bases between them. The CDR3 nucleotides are TGTGCCAGCAGCCCCGGGACGAACACCGGGGAGCTGTTTTTT. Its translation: CASSPGTNTGELFF.

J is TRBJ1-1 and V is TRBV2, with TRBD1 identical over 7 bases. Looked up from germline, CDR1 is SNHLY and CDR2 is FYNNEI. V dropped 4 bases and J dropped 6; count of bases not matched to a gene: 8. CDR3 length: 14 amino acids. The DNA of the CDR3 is TGTGCCAGCAGTGTTACAGGGGCTAGCGCTGAAGCTTTCTTT. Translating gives CASSVTGASAEAFF.

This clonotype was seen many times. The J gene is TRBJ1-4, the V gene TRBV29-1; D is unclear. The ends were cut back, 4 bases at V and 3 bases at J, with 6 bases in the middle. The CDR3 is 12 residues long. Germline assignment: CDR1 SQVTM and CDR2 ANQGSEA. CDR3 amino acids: CSVGAPNEKLFF. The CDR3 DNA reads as TGCAGCGTTGGCGCTCCTAATGAAAAACTGTTTTTT.

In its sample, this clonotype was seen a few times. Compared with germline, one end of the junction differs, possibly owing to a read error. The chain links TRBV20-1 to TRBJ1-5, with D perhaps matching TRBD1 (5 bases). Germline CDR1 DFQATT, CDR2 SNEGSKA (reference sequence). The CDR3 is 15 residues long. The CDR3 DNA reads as TGCAGTGCTAGTCAGGGACTTGATGAAGCGACGCCCCAGAATTTT. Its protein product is CSASQGLDEATPQNF.

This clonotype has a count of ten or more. CDR3 residues: CAIREDLSGPVRGEQYF. The CDR3 nucleotides read TGTGCCATCAGAGAGGACCTGAGTGGGCCGGTGAGGGGCGAGCAGTACTTC. The chain joins TRBV10-3 to TRBJ2-7; D may be TRBD1 or TRBD2 (5 bases each). Per the germline V gene, CDR1 is ENHRY and CDR2 is SYGVKD. CDR3 length: 17 residues. Trimming removed 6 bases at V and 6 bases at J, with 27 bases between.

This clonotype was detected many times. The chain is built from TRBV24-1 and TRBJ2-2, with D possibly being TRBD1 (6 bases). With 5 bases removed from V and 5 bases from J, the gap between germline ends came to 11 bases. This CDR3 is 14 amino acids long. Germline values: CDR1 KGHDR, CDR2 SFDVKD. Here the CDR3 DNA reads TGTGCCACCAGTGGCAGGGGCGAGACCGGGGAGCTGTTTTTT. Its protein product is CATSGRGETGELFF.

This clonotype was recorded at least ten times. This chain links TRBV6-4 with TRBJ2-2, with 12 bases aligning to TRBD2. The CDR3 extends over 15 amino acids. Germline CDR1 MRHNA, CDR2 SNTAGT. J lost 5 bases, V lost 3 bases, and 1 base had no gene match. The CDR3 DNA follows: TGTGCCAGCAGTGAACTAGCGGGAGGAACCGGGGAGCTGTTTTTT. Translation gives CASSELAGGTGELFF.

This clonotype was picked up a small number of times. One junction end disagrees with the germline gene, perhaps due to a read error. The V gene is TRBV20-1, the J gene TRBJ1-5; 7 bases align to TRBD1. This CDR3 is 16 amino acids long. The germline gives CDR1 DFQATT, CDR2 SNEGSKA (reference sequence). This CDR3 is CSARDRVGGLDQPQNF. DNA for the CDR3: TGCAGTGCTAGAGATCGAGTAGGGGGCCTAGATCAGCCCCAGAATTTT.

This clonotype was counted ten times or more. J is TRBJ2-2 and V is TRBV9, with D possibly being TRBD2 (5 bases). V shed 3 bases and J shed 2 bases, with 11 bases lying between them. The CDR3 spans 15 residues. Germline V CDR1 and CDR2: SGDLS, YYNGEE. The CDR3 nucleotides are TGTGCCAGCAGCGCCCTAGGGAGTAACACCGGGGAGCTGTTTTTT. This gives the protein CASSALGSNTGELFF.

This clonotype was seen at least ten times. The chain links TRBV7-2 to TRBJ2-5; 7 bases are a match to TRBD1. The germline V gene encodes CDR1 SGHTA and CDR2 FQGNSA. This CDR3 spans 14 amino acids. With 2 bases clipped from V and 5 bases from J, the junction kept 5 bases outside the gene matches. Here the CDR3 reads CASSLKGAWETQYF. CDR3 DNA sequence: TGTGCCAGCAGCTTAAAGGGGGCATGGGAGACCCAGTACTTC.

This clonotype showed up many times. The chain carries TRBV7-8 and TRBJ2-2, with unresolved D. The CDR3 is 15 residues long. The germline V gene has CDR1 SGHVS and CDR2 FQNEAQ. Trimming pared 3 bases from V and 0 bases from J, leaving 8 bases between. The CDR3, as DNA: TGTGCCAGCAGCTTTGTAGTCGCGAACACCGGGGAGCTGTTTTTT. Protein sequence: CASSFVVANTGELFF.

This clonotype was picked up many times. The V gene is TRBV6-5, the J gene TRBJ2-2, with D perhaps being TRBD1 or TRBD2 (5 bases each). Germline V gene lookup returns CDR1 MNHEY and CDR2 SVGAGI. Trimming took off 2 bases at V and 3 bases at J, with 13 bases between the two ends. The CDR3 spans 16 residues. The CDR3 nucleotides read TGTGCCAGCAGTTACGGGGCAGGGACCTACACCGGGGAGCTGTTTTTT. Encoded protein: CASSYGAGTYTGELFF.

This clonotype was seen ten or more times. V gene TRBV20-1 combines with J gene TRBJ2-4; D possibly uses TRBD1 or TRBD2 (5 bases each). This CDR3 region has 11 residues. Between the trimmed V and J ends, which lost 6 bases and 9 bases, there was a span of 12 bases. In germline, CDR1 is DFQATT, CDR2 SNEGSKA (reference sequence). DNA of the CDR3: TGCAGTGCGCGGGCAAGGGGCATTCAGTACTTC. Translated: CSARARGIQYF.

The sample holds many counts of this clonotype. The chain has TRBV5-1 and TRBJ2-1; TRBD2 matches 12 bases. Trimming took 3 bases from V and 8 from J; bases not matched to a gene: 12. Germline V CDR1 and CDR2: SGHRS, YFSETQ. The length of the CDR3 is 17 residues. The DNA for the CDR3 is TGCGCCAGCAGCTCCTACTCTAGCGGGAGGGCCGACCATGAGCAGTTCTTC. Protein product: CASSSYSSGRADHEQFF.

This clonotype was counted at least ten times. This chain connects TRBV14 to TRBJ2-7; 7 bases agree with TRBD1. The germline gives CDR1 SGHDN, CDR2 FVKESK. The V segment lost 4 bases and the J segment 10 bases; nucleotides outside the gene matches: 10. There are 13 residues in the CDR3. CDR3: CASSRRGTVPQYF. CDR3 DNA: TGTGCCAGCAGCCGCAGAGGGACAGTTCCCCAGTACTTC. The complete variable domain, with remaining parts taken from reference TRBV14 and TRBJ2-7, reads EAGVTQFPSHSVIEKGQTVTLRCDPISGHDNLYWYRRVMGKEIKFLLHFVKESKQDESGMPNNRFLAERTGGTYSTLKVQPAELEDSGVYFCASSRRGTVPQYFGPGTRLTVT.

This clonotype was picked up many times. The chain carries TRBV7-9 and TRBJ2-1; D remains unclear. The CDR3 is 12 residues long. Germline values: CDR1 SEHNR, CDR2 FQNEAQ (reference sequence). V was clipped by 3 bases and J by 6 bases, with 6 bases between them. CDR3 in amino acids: CASSLGLNEQFF. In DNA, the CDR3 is TGTGCCAGCAGCTTGGGCCTCAATGAGCAGTTCTTC.

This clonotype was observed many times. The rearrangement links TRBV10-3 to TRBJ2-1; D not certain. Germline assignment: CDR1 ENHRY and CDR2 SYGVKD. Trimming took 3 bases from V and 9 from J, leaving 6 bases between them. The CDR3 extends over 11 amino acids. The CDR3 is CAISDTSEQFF. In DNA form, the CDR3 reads TGTGCCATCAGTGATACGAGTGAGCAGTTCTTC.